These 23 T cell receptor beta chains were sequenced from one sample in a study of T cell changes during pregnancy in multiple sclerosis. Sequencing used immunoSEQ multiplex PCR; TCRdb keeps in-frame clones, though not all of them. The repertoire consists of 55,000 to 85,000 clones, with about 94% occurring once and the leading ten covering less than 0.65%. The sample consisted of peripheral blood, taken in the third trimester of pregnancy. Every receptor here comes from a female donor with multiple sclerosis, enrolled in a pregnancy study.

The chain combines TRBV11-1 with TRBJ1-1, with TRBD1 matching 8 bases. From germline, CDR1 is SGHAT and CDR2 FQDESV (reference sequence). V gave up 5 bases and J gave up 12 bases; unmatched junction bases: 8. CDR3 length equals 12 residues. The CDR3 DNA reads TGTGCCAGCAGCCCAGAGGGACAGGTGTCTTTCTTT. Translation: CASSPEGQVSFF.

The chain carries TRBV14 and TRBJ2-7, with 11 bases identical to TRBD2. Trimming removed 1 base from V and 3 bases from J; junction bases left unmatched: 5. The CDR3 length is 16 residues. The germline V gene has CDR1 SGHDN and CDR2 FVKESK. The CDR3 region has the DNA TGTGCCAGCAGCCAAGCTAGCGGGGGGCCGTACTACGAGCAGTACTTC. This translates into CASSQASGGPYYEQYF. Combining the CDR3 with reference TRBV14 and TRBJ2-7 gives the whole variable domain EAGVTQFPSHSVIEKGQTVTLRCDPISGHDNLYWYRRVMGKEIKFLLHFVKESKQDESGMPNNRFLAERTGGTYSTLKVQPAELEDSGVYFCASSQASGGPYYEQYFGPGTRLTVT.

This chain connects TRBV19 to TRBJ2-7, with D unresolved. Germline CDR1 and CDR2: LNHDA and SQIVND (reference sequence). This CDR3 is 13 amino acids long. V was pared by 6 bases and J by 5 bases, with 14 bases between. DNA for the CDR3: TGTGCCAGTAGCGCGCTTAACGAGGACGAGCAGTACTTC. Translating gives CASSALNEDEQYF.

V usage is TRBV18 and J usage is TRBJ1-5, with 8 bases lining up with TRBD1. V was pared by 6 bases and J by 5 bases, with 6 bases of the junction left unmatched. The CDR3 contains 14 residues. From germline, CDR1 is KGHSH and CDR2 LQKENI. The CDR3 loop is CASSPDRVYQPQHF. The CDR3 coding sequence is TGTGCCAGCTCTCCGGACAGGGTGTATCAGCCCCAGCATTTT.

This clone was seen a single time. The V gene is TRBV18, the J gene TRBJ1-4; TRBD1 agrees at 9 bases. CDR1 and CDR2 from the germline V gene are KGHSH and LQKENI. Trimming took 2 bases from V and 7 from J; bases not matched to a gene: 5. This CDR3 region has 15 residues. This CDR3 reads CASSPGDRVREKLFF. In nucleotides, the CDR3 is TGTGCCAGCTCACCAGGGGACAGGGTGCGTGAAAAACTGTTTTTT.

This sequence joins TRBV5-6 and TRBJ1-6; D is perhaps TRBD1 (6 bases). CDR1 is SGHDT, CDR2 YYEEEE, per germline. Trimming stripped 5 bases from V and 7 bases from J, with 22 bases between. The CDR3 covers 17 residues. The CDR3 nucleotides read TGTGCCAGCAGTCTTCCGGGACAAAGGGTGGAAAATTCACCCCTCCACTTT. It is translated as CASSLPGQRVENSPLHF.

The J gene is TRBJ1-2, the V gene TRBV7-3; 9 nucleotides align to TRBD1. V trimming: 5 bases; J trimming: 2 bases; junction bases outside the gene matches: 3. From germline, CDR1 is SGHTA and CDR2 FQGTGA. The length of the CDR3 is 14 residues. The CDR3 spells CASSQGTGNYGYTF. The CDR3, as DNA: TGTGCCAGCAGCCAAGGGACAGGGAACTATGGCTACACCTTC.

The chain couples TRBV5-4 to TRBJ2-7; 8 bases are shared with TRBD2. V trimming: 0 bases; J trimming: 6 bases; junction bases outside the gene matches: 2. Per the germline V gene, CDR1 is SGHNT and CDR2 is YYREEE (reference sequence). This CDR3 region has 13 residues. The CDR3 region is CASSLAGGLEQYF. CDR3 DNA sequence: TGTGCCAGCAGCTTGGCGGGGGGGCTCGAGCAGTACTTC.

V is TRBV19 and J is TRBJ2-7; D possibly corresponds to TRBD1 (6 bases). The germline V and J ends were trimmed by 4 bases and 2 bases, with 6 bases remaining between them. Germline loops: CDR1 LNHDA, CDR2 SQIVND (reference sequence). The CDR3 loop spans 12 amino acids. The chain's CDR3 is CASSNRAYEQYF. Written as DNA, the CDR3 is TGTGCCAGTAGTAACAGGGCCTACGAGCAGTACTTC. Full variable domain (missing parts from reference TRBV19 and TRBJ2-7): DGGITQSPKYLFRKEGQNVTLSCEQNLNHDAMYWYRQDPGQGLRLIYYSQIVNDFQKGDIAEGYSVSREKKESFPLTVTSAQKNPTAFYLCASSNRAYEQYFGPGTRLTVT.

The V call is TRBV4-2, the J call TRBJ1-1; D not resolved. Per germline, CDR1 LGHNA and CDR2 YNFKEQ. V lost 4 bases to trimming and J lost 11 bases, with 20 bases between them. The CDR3 sequence is 14 residues long. In DNA, the CDR3 is TGTGCCAGCAGCCCCCGCCTATTCGAAGAAATCGCTTTCTTT. As protein: CASSPRLFEEIAFF.

V and J are TRBV6-4 and TRBJ2-3; 7 nucleotides align to TRBD2. Per germline, CDR1 MRHNA and CDR2 SNTAGT. Germline trimming cut 8 bases from V and 4 bases from J; bases unmatched to any gene: 12. The CDR3 consists of 15 residues. The CDR3 loop reads CASSREDSSPDTQYF. CDR3 bases: TGTGCCAGCTCCCGGGAGGACTCTTCCCCAGATACGCAGTATTTT.

The chain couples TRBV5-1 to TRBJ1-4; D possibly corresponds to TRBD1 (5 bases). CDR3 length equals 13 residues. Germline assignment: CDR1 SGHRS and CDR2 YFSETQ. Trimming took off 4 bases at V and 7 bases at J, with 11 bases between the two ends. In DNA form, the CDR3 reads TGCGCCAGCAGCCCGGGGGGGAGTGAAAAACTGTTTTTT. As protein: CASSPGGSEKLFF.

The V and J genes are TRBV29-1 and TRBJ2-2; weak D call: TRBD1 (5 bases). Trimming left V 4 bases short and J 6 bases short, with 6 bases between. The CDR3 sequence is 11 residues long. Looked up from germline, CDR1 is SQVTM and CDR2 is ANQGSEA. CDR3 region: CSVAGPGELFF. CDR3 DNA sequence: TGCAGCGTTGCAGGGCCCGGGGAGCTGTTTTTT.

The chain is built from TRBV27 and TRBJ1-2; 7 positions match TRBD1. This CDR3 is 15 amino acids long. The junction had 15 bases not matched to a gene; V was cut back by 6 bases and J by 8 bases. The germline CDR1 and CDR2 sequences are MNHEY and SMNVEV (reference sequence). CDR3: CASRQSGTAPAGYTF. In DNA form, the CDR3 reads TGTGCCAGCAGACAATCGGGGACAGCACCCGCGGGCTACACCTTC.

The genes are TRBV6-5 and TRBJ1-2; D is undetermined. This CDR3 spans 14 amino acids. V was clipped by 6 bases and J by 4 bases, with 15 bases between them. Germline CDR1 reads MNHEY; CDR2 reads SVGAGI. The CDR3 DNA sequence: TGTGCCAGCAGAACCCTTGGGAGGCTCTATGGCTACACCTTC. It codes for CASRTLGRLYGYTF.

The chain has TRBV6-1 and TRBJ2-3; possible D gene TRBD1, 5 bases. The germline gives CDR1 MNHNS, CDR2 SASEGT. The V end lost 7 bases, the J end lost 5 bases, and 19 bases lay between the germline ends. The CDR3 covers 15 residues. This CDR3 reads CASTFENRIGDTQYF. The DNA of the CDR3 is TGTGCCAGCACTTTCGAGAACAGGATCGGAGATACGCAGTATTTT.

The chain uses TRBV9 and TRBJ2-5; 8 bases agree with TRBD2. The CDR3 spans 16 residues. CDR1 is SGDLS, CDR2 YYNGEE, per germline. V was pared by 0 bases and J by 4 bases, with 8 bases of the junction left unmatched. CDR3 nucleotide sequence: TGTGCCAGCAGCGTAGGTCTGGGACTAGATTTAGAGACCCAGTACTTC. Translation gives CASSVGLGLDLETQYF. Drawing the rest from reference TRBV9 and TRBJ2-5, the complete variable domain is DSGVTQTPKHLITATGQRVTLRCSPRSGDLSVYWYQQSLDQGLQFLIQYYNGEERAKGNILERFSAQQFPDLHSELNLSSLELGDSALYFCASSVGLGLDLETQYFGPGTRLLVL.

This chain uses TRBV9 with TRBJ1-6, with 7 nucleotides matching TRBD1. The V gene end was trimmed by 3 bases and the J gene end by 6 bases; junction bases not matched to a gene: 3. This CDR3 is built from 14 residues. Per germline, CDR1 SGDLS and CDR2 YYNGEE. The chain's CDR3 is CASSATGINSPLHF. For the CDR3, the DNA is TGTGCCAGCAGCGCGACAGGGATTAATTCACCCCTCCACTTT.

The rearrangement uses TRBV9 and TRBJ2-2; no firm D call. Germline assignment: CDR1 SGDLS and CDR2 YYNGEE. V was clipped by 4 bases and J by 11 bases, with 12 bases between them. There are 12 residues in the CDR3. CDR3 bases: TGTGCCAGCAGCCTAAACGCCTTCGAGCTGTTTTTT. It encodes CASSLNAFELFF.

This clone was observed many times. This sequence joins TRBV11-2 and TRBJ2-7; tentative D call: TRBD1 (5 bases). The CDR3 spans 13 residues. Per germline, CDR1 SGHAT and CDR2 FQNNGV. Trimming shortened V by 1 base and J by 3 bases, and 7 bases separated the two germline ends. The CDR3 nucleotides read TGTGCCAGCAGCTTAGTCCAGGGCTACGAGCAGTACTTC. Amino acid sequence: CASSLVQGYEQYF.

This chain uses TRBV11-2 with TRBJ2-7; perhaps TRBD1 as D (5 bases). Germline V gene data show CDR1 as SGHAT and CDR2 as FQNNGV. The CDR3 has 12 amino acids. Trimming removed 5 bases at V and 2 bases at J, with 7 bases between. CDR3 DNA: TGTGCCAGCAGCCAGGACACCTACGAGCAGTACTTC. Translated: CASSQDTYEQYF.

This chain uses TRBV6-5 with TRBJ1-3; a possible D gene is TRBD1 (5 bases). Germline CDR1 MNHEY, CDR2 SVGAGI. This CDR3 comprises 15 residues. Trimming left V 2 bases short and J 0 bases short, with 8 bases between. CDR3 amino acids: CASSYRTNSGNTIYF. CDR3 DNA: TGTGCCAGCAGTTACCGGACAAACTCTGGAAACACCATATATTTT.

This chain joins TRBV6-1 and TRBJ1-2; 12 bases align to TRBD1. Germline assignment: CDR1 MNHNS and CDR2 SASEGT. There are 15 residues in the CDR3. J lost 5 bases, V lost 7 bases, and 8 bases had no gene match. CDR3 bases: TGTGCCAGCATTCCGCCGGGACAGGGGGCATATGGCTACACCTTC. Its translation: CASIPPGQGAYGYTF.